This T cell receptor beta chain stems from a study of OX40 agonist ivuxolimab in advanced cancers. The table came from immunoSEQ multiplex PCR; TCRdb's copy has only in-frame clones and leaves some out. The data contain about 83,000 clones, around 86% of them singletons. This CDR3 comprises 16 residues. As concerns this clone: Its specificity is unknown.

General study findings and limits: Expanded clones were, on average, more numerous in CD8+ T cells than in CD4+. At 0.1 to 3.0 mg/kg and by week 6, clonal expansion occurred in CD4+ and CD8+ blood T cells.

This sequence joins TRBV21-1 and TRBJ1-5. TRBV21-1 is a pseudogene locus. Sequenced material: CD4+ or CD8+ T cells sorted from blood, taken in a trial of the OX40 agonist ivuxolimab. The receptor was derived from an adult with an advanced solid tumor such as melanoma, head and neck, liver or kidney cancer. This CDR3 is CASSTHARVGNQPQHF. The CDR3 DNA reads TGTGCCAGCAGCACCCACGCGAGGGTTGGCAATCAGCCCCAGCATTTT.